This is a list of T cell receptor beta chains from one sample in a study of a mutant IDH1 vaccine in newly diagnosed glioma. Assay: immunoSEQ multiplex PCR; the TCRdb copy retains only in-frame clones and omits some. The sample contains roughly 30,000 clones, roughly three quarters of which appear only once. No antigen has been identified for these receptors. Specimen: PBMCs, collected from a glioma patient whose treatment included an IDH1 peptide vaccine. The receptors come from a woman in her thirties or forties with glioma. CDR3s include the opening cysteine and the closing phenylalanine or tryptophan. The D gene is left open where the match is weak. Size tells how often a clone was seen (once, few, many) or the class of an expanded clone, and some rows leave it out.

CDR3aa	CDR3nt	abundance	d_gene	j_gene	v_gene
CASGLTGVGGPQYF	TGTGCTAGTGGTTTGACCGGGGTGGGTGGCCCCCAGTACTTC	NA	NA	TRBJ2-5	TRBV12-5
CASSQSAKGPEAFF	TGCGCCAGCAGTCAATCGGCGAAGGGTCCTGAAGCTTTCTTT	NA	NA	TRBJ1-1	TRBV23-1
CASSLGEPLHF	TGTGCCAGCAGCTTAGGAGAACCCCTCCACTTT	NA	NA	TRBJ1-6	TRBV7-9
CASTQGWENQPQHF	TGTGCCAGCACCCAGGGATGGGAGAATCAGCCCCAGCATTTT	NA	NA	TRBJ1-5	TRBV2
CASSETSGVLGEQFF	TGTGCCAGCAGCGAAACTAGCGGGGTCCTGGGGGAGCAGTTCTTC	NA	TRBD2	TRBJ2-1	TRBV7-6
CASSPAWGGDSTDTQYF	TGTGCCAGCTCTCCCGCGTGGGGGGGGGACTCCACAGATACGCAGTATTTT	NA	TRBD2	TRBJ2-3	TRBV18
CATSRETSGGQETQYF	TGTGCCACCAGCAGAGAGACTAGCGGGGGTCAAGAGACCCAGTACTTC	NA	TRBD2	TRBJ2-5	TRBV15
CASSYSSGANEKLFF	TGTGCCAGCAGTTACAGTTCGGGGGCGAATGAAAAACTGTTTTTT	NA	NA	TRBJ1-4	TRBV6-5
CASSVVAGGSYNEQFF	TGTGCCAGCAGCGTAGTGGCGGGGGGGTCCTACAATGAGCAGTTCTTC	once	TRBD2	TRBJ2-1	TRBV9
CASSLGIGQGNTEAFF	TGTGCCAGCAGCTTAGGCATTGGACAGGGAAACACTGAAGCTTTCTTT	few	TRBD1	TRBJ1-1	TRBV5-5
CSVGGRSPGQYF	TGCAGCGTTGGGGGCCGGTCACCTGGGCAGTACTTC	once	NA	TRBJ2-5	TRBV29-1
CASSWGLAGGEQYF	TGTGCCAGCAGCTGGGGACTAGCGGGTGGAGAGCAGTACTTC	NA	TRBD2	TRBJ2-7	TRBV7-2
CAWKTPPLRELSGYTF	TGTGCCTGGAAAACTCCGCCCCTACGAGAACTAAGTGGCTACACCTTC	NA	NA	TRBJ1-2	TRBV30
CASSSPSSKPGQGLNYGYTF	TGCGCCAGCAGCTCTCCATCCTCTAAGCCGGGACAGGGCCTAAACTATGGCTACACCTTC	NA	TRBD1	TRBJ1-2	TRBV5-1
CASNLGAEAFF	TGTGCCAGCAACCTAGGCGCTGAAGCTTTCTTT	few	NA	TRBJ1-1	TRBV6-5
CASSWDGSNTGELFF	TGTGCCAGCAGTTGGGACGGATCGAACACCGGGGAGCTGTTTTTT	NA	NA	TRBJ2-2	TRBV2
CASSPHGSGANSYNEQFF	TGTGCCAGCAGCCCCCACGGGAGCGGGGCTAACTCCTACAATGAGCAGTTCTTC	NA	TRBD2	TRBJ2-1	TRBV9
CASSPRSSYNSPLHF	TGTGCCAGCAGCCCCCGGAGCTCCTATAATTCACCCCTCCACTTT	NA	NA	TRBJ1-6	TRBV7-2
CASSLSEVDHTQYF	TGTGCTAGCAGCTTATCGGAGGTGGATCATACGCAGTATTTT	NA	NA	TRBJ2-3	TRBV7-7
CASSLADLVGYTF	TGTGCCAGCAGCTTGGCAGACCTAGTGGGCTACACCTTC	NA	NA	TRBJ1-2	TRBV5-4
CSVGGGYEQYF	TGCAGCGTTGGGGGGGGGTACGAGCAGTACTTC	NA	TRBD2	TRBJ2-7	TRBV29-1
CASSGERLQETQYF	TGTGCCAGCAGTGGGGAACGGTTACAAGAGACCCAGTACTTC	NA	NA	TRBJ2-5	TRBV25-1
CASRETGAKNIQYF	TGCGCCAGCAGGGAAACGGGAGCCAAAAACATTCAGTACTTC	NA	NA	TRBJ2-4	TRBV10-2
CASRAGGSGYTF	TGTGCCAGCAGGGCAGGTGGAAGCGGCTACACCTTC	NA	NA	TRBJ1-2	TRBV28
CAISGPGSEQYF	TGTGCCATCAGTGGACCAGGGTCGGAGCAGTACTTC	NA	NA	TRBJ2-7	TRBV10-3
CASSQDGRGDNGYTF	TGTGCCAGCAGCCAAGATGGCAGGGGGGACAATGGCTACACCTTC	NA	TRBD1	TRBJ1-2	TRBV4-2
CASNVQGAPNEQFF	TGTGCCAGCAACGTACAGGGGGCGCCTAATGAGCAGTTCTTC	NA	TRBD1	TRBJ2-1	TRBV25-1
CASSSPSDGSGYTF	TGCGCCAGCAGCTCACCCTCGGACGGATCTGGCTACACCTTC	few	NA	TRBJ1-2	TRBV5-1
CASSEYGQPQHF	TGTGCCAGCAGTGAATATGGACAGCCCCAGCATTTT	NA	NA	TRBJ1-5	TRBV25-1
CAWSVSDLNTEAFF	TGTGCCTGGAGTGTTTCCGACTTGAACACTGAAGCTTTCTTT	few	NA	TRBJ1-1	TRBV30
CASSPGGTEAFF	TGCGCCAGCAGCCCCGGGGGGACTGAAGCTTTCTTT	NA	NA	TRBJ1-1	TRBV5-1
CASSPSGLAGSFF	TGTGCCAGCAGTCCTAGCGGACTAGCGGGGTCGTTCTTC	NA	TRBD2	TRBJ2-1	TRBV2
CASSSDSDPWNSPLHF	TGTGCCAGCAGCTCGGATTCAGATCCGTGGAATTCACCCCTCCACTTT	NA	NA	TRBJ1-6	TRBV5-6
CAWAGGEQYF	TGTGCCTGGGCCGGTGGGGAGCAGTACTTC	NA	NA	TRBJ2-7	TRBV30
CASSQGRQRSGNTIYF	TGCGCCAGCAGCCAGGGTCGACAGCGCTCTGGAAACACCATATATTTT	NA	NA	TRBJ1-3	TRBV4-1
CASSQTSGIADTQYF	TGTGCCAGCAGCCAGACTAGCGGCATCGCAGATACGCAGTATTTT	NA	TRBD2	TRBJ2-3	TRBV11-3
CASSPRGNFEAFF	TGTGCCAGCAGCCCCCGGGGCAATTTTGAAGCTTTCTTT	few	NA	TRBJ1-1	TRBV9
CASSSSGLYYNEQFF	TGTGCCAGCAGTTCCTCGGGACTGTACTACAATGAGCAGTTCTTC	NA	NA	TRBJ2-1	TRBV5-4
CAWSFTQGHVDF	TGTGCCTGGAGTTTCACTCAGGGACATGTGGACTTC	NA	NA	TRBJ2-4	TRBV30
CASSVEGGDSSYEQYF	TGTGCCAGCAGCGTAGAAGGTGGGGACAGCTCCTACGAGCAGTACTTC	NA	TRBD1	TRBJ2-7	TRBV9
CASSAYEAFF	TGTGCCAGTAGTGCCTATGAAGCTTTCTTT	NA	NA	TRBJ1-1	TRBV19
CASSIGPGTGGTEAFF	TGTGCCAGTAGTATAGGTCCCGGGACAGGTGGCACTGAAGCTTTCTTT	NA	TRBD1	TRBJ1-1	TRBV19
CASSLGQSTDTQYF	TGTGCCAGCAGCCTGGGACAGAGTACAGATACGCAGTATTTT	NA	TRBD1	TRBJ2-3	TRBV9
CASRPSNQPQHF	TGTGCCAGCAGGCCCTCTAATCAGCCCCAGCATTTT	NA	NA	TRBJ1-5	TRBV6-1
CASSAAWHPYYEQYF	TGTGCCAGCAGCGCCGCCTGGCACCCCTACTACGAGCAGTACTTC	NA	NA	TRBJ2-7	TRBV27
CASSLRQGGGAQHF	TGTGCCAGCAGCTTACGACAGGGAGGGGGGGCCCAGCATTTT	NA	TRBD1	TRBJ1-5	TRBV7-8
CAGDGDTAGETQYF	TGTGCCGGGGACGGGGACACGGCGGGTGAGACCCAGTACTTC	once	NA	TRBJ2-5	TRBV30
CSARVSETQYF	TGCAGTGCTAGAGTTAGCGAGACCCAGTACTTC	NA	NA	TRBJ2-5	TRBV20-1
CASAPRGINQPQHF	TGTGCCAGCGCCCCCCGGGGGATCAATCAGCCCCAGCATTTT	NA	NA	TRBJ1-5	TRBV5-6
CASARVFTEAFF	TGTGCCAGTGCTAGGGTATTCACTGAAGCTTTCTTT	NA	NA	TRBJ1-1	TRBV19
CASSLRQAMSPLHF	TGTGCCAGCAGCTTGAGACAGGCCATGTCACCCCTCCACTTT	NA	NA	TRBJ1-6	TRBV7-8